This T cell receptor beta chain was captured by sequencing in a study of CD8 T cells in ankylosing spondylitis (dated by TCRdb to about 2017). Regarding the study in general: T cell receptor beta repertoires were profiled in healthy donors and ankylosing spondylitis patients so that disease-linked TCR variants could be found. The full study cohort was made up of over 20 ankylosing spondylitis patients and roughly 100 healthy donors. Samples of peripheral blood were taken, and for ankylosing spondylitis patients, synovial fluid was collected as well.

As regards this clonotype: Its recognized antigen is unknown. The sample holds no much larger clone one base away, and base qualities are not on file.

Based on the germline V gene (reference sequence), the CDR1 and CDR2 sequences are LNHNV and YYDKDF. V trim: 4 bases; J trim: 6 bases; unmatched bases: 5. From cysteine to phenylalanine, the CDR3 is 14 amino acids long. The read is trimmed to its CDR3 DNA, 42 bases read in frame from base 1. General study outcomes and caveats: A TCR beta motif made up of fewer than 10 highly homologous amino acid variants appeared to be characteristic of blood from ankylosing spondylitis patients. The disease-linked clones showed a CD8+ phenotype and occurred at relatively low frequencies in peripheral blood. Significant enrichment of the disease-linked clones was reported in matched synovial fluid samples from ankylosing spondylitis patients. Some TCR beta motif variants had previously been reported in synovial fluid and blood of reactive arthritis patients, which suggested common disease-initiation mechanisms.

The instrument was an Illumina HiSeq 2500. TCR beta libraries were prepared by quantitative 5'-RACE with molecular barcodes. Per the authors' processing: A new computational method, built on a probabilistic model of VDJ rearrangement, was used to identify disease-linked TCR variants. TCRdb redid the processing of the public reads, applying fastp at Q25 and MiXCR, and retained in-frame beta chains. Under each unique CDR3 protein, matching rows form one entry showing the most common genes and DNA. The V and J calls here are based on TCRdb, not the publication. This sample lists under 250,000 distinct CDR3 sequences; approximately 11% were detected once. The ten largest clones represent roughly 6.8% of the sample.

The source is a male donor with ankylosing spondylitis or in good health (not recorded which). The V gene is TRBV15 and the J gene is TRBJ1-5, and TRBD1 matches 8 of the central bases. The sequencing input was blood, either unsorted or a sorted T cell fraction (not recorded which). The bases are TGTGCCACCAGCAAACCGACAGGGGCTCAGCCCCAGCATTTT. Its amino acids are CATSKPTGAQPQHF.